This TCR beta chain was sequenced in a study of blood T cell repertoires in COVID-19. Notes on this clone: This same CDR3 is encoded by further DNA sequences in the sample.

Data came from immunoSEQ multiplex PCR; TCRdb stores just in-frame clones and leaves some out. The table shows tens of thousands of clones, with over 70% occurring only once. The CDR3 has 13 residues. Trimming took off 2 bases at V and 6 bases at J, with 10 bases between the two ends. Germline values: CDR1 SGHTA, CDR2 FQGTGA. Sequencing was performed on peripheral blood. This clonotype was obtained from an elderly man with acute or convalescent COVID-19. The rearrangement joins TRBV7-3 to TRBJ1-2, with D perhaps matching TRBD1 (6 bases). In DNA, the CDR3 is TGTGCCAGCAGCTTATCGGGGGGCGATGGCTACACCTTC. The encoded protein is CASSLSGGDGYTF.